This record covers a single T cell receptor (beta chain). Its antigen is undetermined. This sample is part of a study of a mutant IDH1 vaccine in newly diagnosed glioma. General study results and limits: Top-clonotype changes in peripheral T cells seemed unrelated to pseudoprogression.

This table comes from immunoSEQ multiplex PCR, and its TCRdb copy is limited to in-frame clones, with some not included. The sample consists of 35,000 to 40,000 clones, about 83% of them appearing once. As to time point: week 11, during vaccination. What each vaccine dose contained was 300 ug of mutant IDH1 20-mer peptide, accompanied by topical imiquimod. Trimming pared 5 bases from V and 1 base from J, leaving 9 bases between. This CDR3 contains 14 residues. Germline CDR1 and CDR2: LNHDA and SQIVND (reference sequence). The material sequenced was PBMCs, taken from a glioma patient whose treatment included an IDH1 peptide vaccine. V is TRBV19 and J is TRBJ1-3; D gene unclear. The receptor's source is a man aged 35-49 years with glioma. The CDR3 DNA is TGTGCCAGTAGTTGGACGGTTTCTGGAAACACCATATATTTT. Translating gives CASSWTVSGNTIYF.